This is a list of T cell receptor beta chains from one sample in a study of blood T cell repertoires in COVID-19. Some clones are missing from TCRdb's copy, which holds only in-frame ones; the method was immunoSEQ multiplex PCR. In the table there are about 130,000 clones, around 81% of which are singletons. Sequenced material: peripheral blood. These receptors all come from a woman aged 60-70 years with active or convalescent COVID-19. Each CDR3 is given with its conserved first and last residue. Each record gives: J gene, clone size, CDR3 length, D gene, V gene, CDR3 protein, CDR3 DNA. A D gene is named only where the DNA matches it firmly. Rows may omit the clone size; those that give it use once, few, many or a size class.

>TRBJ2-1|.|15|.|TRBV24-1
CATSDPSGGTHEQFF
TGTGCCACCAGTGATCCCAGCGGAGGGACCCATGAGCAGTTCTTC
>TRBJ1-2|.|13|.|TRBV30
CAWTRGGSDDYTF
TGTGCCTGGACGAGGGGGGGTTCTGATGACTACACCTTC
>TRBJ2-2|few|13|.|TRBV30
CAWSVQVTGELFF
TGTGCCTGGAGTGTACAAGTTACCGGGGAGCTGTTTTTT
>TRBJ2-1|.|15|.|TRBV18
CASSPTTGIRNEQFF
TGTGCCAGCTCACCAACAACGGGAATTCGGAATGAGCAGTTCTTC
>TRBJ2-1|.|15|TRBD2|TRBV7-8
CASSQTPTPGGEQFF
TGTGCCAGCAGCCAAACCCCGACTCCGGGAGGTGAGCAGTTCTTC
>TRBJ2-7|.|14|.|TRBV28
CASSGRRKAYEQYF
TGTGCCAGCAGCGGTAGGCGGAAAGCCTACGAGCAGTACTTC
>TRBJ2-7|.|11|.|TRBV19
CVSRGPGEQYF
TGTGTTTCCCGGGGTCCTGGCGAGCAGTACTTC
>TRBJ1-1|.|12|.|TRBV6-1
CASSQIQVEAFF
TGTGCCAGCAGCCAGATACAGGTTGAAGCTTTCTTT
>TRBJ1-4|few|18|TRBD1|TRBV4-1
CASSRSSTAGQGNEKLFF
TGCGCCAGCAGCCGATCCTCCACCGCAGGACAGGGAAATGAAAAACTGTTTTTT
>TRBJ2-3|once|14|.|TRBV10-1
CASSGYTGTDTQYF
TGCGCCAGCAGTGGATATACGGGCACAGATACGCAGTATTTT
>TRBJ2-1|.|14|TRBD1|TRBV28
CASSTGTGINEQFF
TGTGCCAGCAGCACCGGGACAGGTATCAATGAGCAGTTCTTC